This TCR beta chain derives from a study of T cells expressing NK-cell markers. Overall study context: TCR beta repertoires came from sorted CD3+CD56+NKG2C+, CD3+CD56+NKG2C- and CD3+CD56-NKG2C+ T cells. Seven donors tested HCMV-seropositive and one tested seronegative among the eight sequenced.

TCRdb reprocessed the 5' RACE reads and stores each CDR3 protein as one record, lacking DNA. The sample features about 370,000 distinct CDR3 sequences, with about 10% in its top ten. This CDR3 contains 14 residues. The TCR originated in a woman aged 45 to 65 in good health. This chain links TRBV12-3 or TRBV12-4 with TRBJ1-2. Sequencing used blood T cells: a sorted CD56 or NKG2C T cell subset, CD4+ or CD8+ T cells, or bulk PBMC T cells (not recorded which). CDR3 in amino acids: CASSLAGGFDGYTF.